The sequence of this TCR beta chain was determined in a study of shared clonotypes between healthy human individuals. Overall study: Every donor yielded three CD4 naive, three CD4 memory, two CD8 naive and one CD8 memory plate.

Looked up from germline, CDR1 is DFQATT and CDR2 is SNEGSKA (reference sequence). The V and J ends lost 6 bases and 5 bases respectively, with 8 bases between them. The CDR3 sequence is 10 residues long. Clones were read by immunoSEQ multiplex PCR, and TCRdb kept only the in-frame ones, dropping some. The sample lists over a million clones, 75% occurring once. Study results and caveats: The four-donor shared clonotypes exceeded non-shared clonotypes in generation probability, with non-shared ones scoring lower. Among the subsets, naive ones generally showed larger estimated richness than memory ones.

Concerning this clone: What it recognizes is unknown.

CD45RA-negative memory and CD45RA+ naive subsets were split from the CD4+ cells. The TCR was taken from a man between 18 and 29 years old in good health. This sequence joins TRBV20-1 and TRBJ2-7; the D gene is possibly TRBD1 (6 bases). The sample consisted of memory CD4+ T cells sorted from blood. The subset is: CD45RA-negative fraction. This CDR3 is CSARDNEQYF. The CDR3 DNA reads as TGCAGTGCCCGGGACAACGAGCAGTACTTC.